Listed below are T cell receptor beta chains from one sample, sequenced in a study of cytomegalovirus exposure and HLA in healthy donors. Produced via immunoSEQ multiplex PCR; TCRdb's table is partial and in-frame only. Among under 130,000 clones listed, approximately 11% were seen once. Sequencing input: PBMCs. The receptor source for this set is a man between 35 and 55 years old in good health and CMV-seropositive. Each CDR3 is given with its conserved first and last residue. Each record gives: CDR3 DNA, CDR3 protein, D gene, clone size, J gene, CDR3 length, V gene. D genes are given only for firm matches. Size is omitted from some rows. Given values are once, few, many or a class for expanded clones.

CDR3nt: TGCGCCAGCAGAGGAGGGACTTTAGAAAAACTGTTTTTT
CDR3aa: CASRGGTLEKLFF
d_gene: -
abundance: -
j_gene: TRBJ1-4
len: 13
v_gene: TRBV4-1

CDR3nt: TGTGCCAGCAGCCAAGGACTAGCGGGAGGGGGCGACTACGAGCAGTACTTC
CDR3aa: CASSQGLAGGGDYEQYF
d_gene: TRBD2
abundance: few
j_gene: TRBJ2-7
len: 17
v_gene: TRBV4-2

CDR3nt: TGTGCCAGCAGTGGCCCGGGACACCAAGGGTCCTACGAGCAGTACTTC
CDR3aa: CASSGPGHQGSYEQYF
d_gene: -
abundance: few
j_gene: TRBJ2-7
len: 16
v_gene: TRBV5-4

CDR3nt: TGTGCCAGCAGCTTCGGGGACAGGGGAGCCCCCCGCAATCAGCCCCAGCATTTT
CDR3aa: CASSFGDRGAPRNQPQHF
d_gene: TRBD1
abundance: few
j_gene: TRBJ1-5
len: 18
v_gene: TRBV7-9

CDR3nt: TGTGCCAGCAGAACTACAGGGTTATCCTACAATGAGCAGTTCTTC
CDR3aa: CASRTTGLSYNEQFF
d_gene: -
abundance: -
j_gene: TRBJ2-1
len: 15
v_gene: TRBV6-1

CDR3nt: TGTGCCACCTCTGGCGGCACCCTAGTCGGCAATGAGCAGTTCTTC
CDR3aa: CATSGGTLVGNEQFF
d_gene: -
abundance: few
j_gene: TRBJ2-1
len: 15
v_gene: TRBV19

CDR3nt: TGTGCCAGCAGCCCGACAGCATCTAGCACAGATACGCAGTATTTT
CDR3aa: CASSPTASSTDTQYF
d_gene: -
abundance: few
j_gene: TRBJ2-3
len: 15
v_gene: TRBV5-6

CDR3nt: TGTGCCAGCAGCTTAGCCCTAGCGGGAGGGCCGGGAGAGACCCAGTACTTC
CDR3aa: CASSLALAGGPGETQYF
d_gene: TRBD2
abundance: -
j_gene: TRBJ2-5
len: 17
v_gene: TRBV11-2

CDR3nt: TGTGCCAGCAGTTACTCGCGAACAGGGGGGGGCTATGGCTACACCTTC
CDR3aa: CASSYSRTGGGYGYTF
d_gene: TRBD1
abundance: -
j_gene: TRBJ1-2
len: 16
v_gene: TRBV6-5

CDR3nt: TGTGCCAGCAGCCCAGGACTGGGCCCCGGGCAGTTCTTC
CDR3aa: CASSPGLGPGQFF
d_gene: -
abundance: few
j_gene: TRBJ2-1
len: 13
v_gene: TRBV7-2

CDR3nt: TGTGCCAGCAGCTTGGGACAGGGGGCGTTCAATGAGCAGTTCTTC
CDR3aa: CASSLGQGAFNEQFF
d_gene: TRBD1
abundance: -
j_gene: TRBJ2-1
len: 15
v_gene: TRBV5-6

CDR3nt: TGTGCCAGCAGCTTAGGGAGGAACACTGAAGCTTTCTTT
CDR3aa: CASSLGRNTEAFF
d_gene: -
abundance: -
j_gene: TRBJ1-1
len: 13
v_gene: TRBV11-2

CDR3nt: TGCGCCAGCAGCTCGAAACAGGGGGCGGCCTACGAGCAGTACTTC
CDR3aa: CASSSKQGAAYEQYF
d_gene: TRBD1
abundance: few
j_gene: TRBJ2-7
len: 15
v_gene: TRBV5-1

CDR3nt: TGTGCCAGCGACAGGCCGCCGGAGATTGAGACCCAGTACTTC
CDR3aa: CASDRPPEIETQYF
d_gene: -
abundance: -
j_gene: TRBJ2-5
len: 14
v_gene: TRBV6-1

CDR3nt: TGTGCCAGCAGTCTACTAGCGGGAGGGGTGGAGACCCAGTACTTC
CDR3aa: CASSLLAGGVETQYF
d_gene: TRBD2
abundance: -
j_gene: TRBJ2-5
len: 15
v_gene: TRBV6-1

CDR3nt: TGCGCCAGCAGCTTTGGACAGGTAGACTACGAGCAGTACTTC
CDR3aa: CASSFGQVDYEQYF
d_gene: TRBD1
abundance: few
j_gene: TRBJ2-7
len: 14
v_gene: TRBV5-1

CDR3nt: TGTGCCAGCAGTCTGAGGCTAGCGCTTTACAATGAGCAGTTCTTC
CDR3aa: CASSLRLALYNEQFF
d_gene: -
abundance: few
j_gene: TRBJ2-1
len: 15
v_gene: TRBV6-8

CDR3nt: TGTGCCAGCAGCACGGGGGCTAGCGGGAGATACGAGCAGTACTTC
CDR3aa: CASSTGASGRYEQYF
d_gene: TRBD2
abundance: -
j_gene: TRBJ2-7
len: 15
v_gene: TRBV7-8

CDR3nt: TGTGCCAGCAGCCGGACAGGGGGCTACTACGAGCAGTACTTC
CDR3aa: CASSRTGGYYEQYF
d_gene: TRBD1
abundance: -
j_gene: TRBJ2-7
len: 14
v_gene: TRBV6-5